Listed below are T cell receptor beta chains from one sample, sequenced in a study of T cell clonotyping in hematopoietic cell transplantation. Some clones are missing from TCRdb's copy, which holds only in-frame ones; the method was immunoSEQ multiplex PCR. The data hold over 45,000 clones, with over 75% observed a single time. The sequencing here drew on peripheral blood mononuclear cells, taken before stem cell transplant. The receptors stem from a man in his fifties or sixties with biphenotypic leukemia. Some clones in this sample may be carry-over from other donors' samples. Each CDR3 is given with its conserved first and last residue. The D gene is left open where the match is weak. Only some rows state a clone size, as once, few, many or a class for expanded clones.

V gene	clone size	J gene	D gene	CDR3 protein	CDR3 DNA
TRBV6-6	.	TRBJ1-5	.	CASSSGDNRQPQHF	TGTGCCAGCAGCTCAGGGGATAATCGGCAGCCCCAGCATTTT
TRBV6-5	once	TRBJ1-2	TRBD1	CASSYSVTGQAWGYTF	TGTGCCAGCAGTTACTCCGTGACAGGACAGGCGTGGGGCTACACCTTC
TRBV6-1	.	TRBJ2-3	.	CASSALTDTQYF	TGTGCCAGCAGTGCGTTGACAGATACGCAGTATTTT
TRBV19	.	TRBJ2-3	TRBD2	CASSPGLAKWPDTQYF	TGTGCCAGTAGTCCGGGACTAGCGAAGTGGCCAGATACGCAGTATTTT
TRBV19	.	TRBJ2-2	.	CASRRESNTGELFF	TGTGCCAGTAGAAGGGAATCGAACACCGGGGAGCTGTTTTTT
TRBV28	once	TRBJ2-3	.	CASSSGLEADTQYF	TGTGCCAGCAGTTCTGGACTGGAGGCAGATACGCAGTATTTT
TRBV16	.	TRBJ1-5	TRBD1	CASSQTGVHQPQHF	TGTGCCAGCAGCCAAACAGGGGTTCATCAGCCCCAGCATTTT
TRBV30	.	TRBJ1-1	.	CAWSPDSNTEAFF	TGTGCCTGGAGCCCGGACAGTAACACTGAAGCTTTCTTT
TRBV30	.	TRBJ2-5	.	CAWTVGEEQETQYF	TGTGCCTGGACCGTGGGGGAGGAACAAGAGACCCAGTACTTC
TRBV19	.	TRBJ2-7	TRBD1	CASSIGQETYEQYF	TGTGCCAGTAGTATCGGACAGGAGACTTACGAGCAGTACTTC
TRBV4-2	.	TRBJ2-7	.	CASSQVWGSGYEQYF	TGTGCCAGCAGCCAAGTTTGGGGGAGCGGTTACGAGCAGTACTTC
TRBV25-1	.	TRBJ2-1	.	CASSVAGFPGRNEQFF	TGTGCCAGCAGTGTTGCCGGGTTCCCGGGTCGTAATGAGCAGTTCTTC
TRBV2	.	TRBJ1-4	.	CASSESKVREKLFF	TGTGCCAGCAGTGAATCAAAAGTGAGAGAAAAACTGTTTTTT
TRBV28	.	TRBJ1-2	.	CGVRPSNYGYTF	TGTGGTGTCCGACCATCTAACTATGGCTACACCTTC
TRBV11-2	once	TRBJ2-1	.	CASSSPGGLYNEQFF	TGTGCCAGCAGCTCCCCTGGGGGGCTCTACAATGAGCAGTTCTTC
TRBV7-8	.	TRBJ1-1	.	CASSLALNTEAFF	TGTGCCAGCAGCTTAGCGTTGAACACTGAAGCTTTCTTT